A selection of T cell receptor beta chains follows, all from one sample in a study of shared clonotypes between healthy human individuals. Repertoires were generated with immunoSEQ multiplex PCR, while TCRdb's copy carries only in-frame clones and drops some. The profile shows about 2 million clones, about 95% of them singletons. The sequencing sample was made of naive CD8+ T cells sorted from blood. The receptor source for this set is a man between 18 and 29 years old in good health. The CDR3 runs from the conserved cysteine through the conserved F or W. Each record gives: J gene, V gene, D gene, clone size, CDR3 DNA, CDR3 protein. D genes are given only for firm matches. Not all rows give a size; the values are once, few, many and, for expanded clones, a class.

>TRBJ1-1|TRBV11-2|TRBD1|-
TGTGCCAGCAGCTTAACCGGGACAGGTAGGGGGACTGAAGCTTTCTTT
CASSLTGTGRGTEAFF
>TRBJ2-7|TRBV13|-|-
TGTGCCAGCAGCCTCGCTGGTAGGGGGGAGCAGTACTTC
CASSLAGRGEQYF
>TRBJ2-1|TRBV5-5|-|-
TGTGCCAGCAGCTTGACACAGGGTTACAATGAGCAGTTCTTC
CASSLTQGYNEQFF
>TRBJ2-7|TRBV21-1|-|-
TGTGCCAGCAGCAAATTTCCCCGGGGGGACGGACCTTACTACGAGCAGTACTTC
CASSKFPRGDGPYYEQYF
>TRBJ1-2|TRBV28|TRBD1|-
TGTGCCAGCGAAACGACCCAAGAGCTGGACAGGATCTATGGCTACACCTTC
CASETTQELDRIYGYTF
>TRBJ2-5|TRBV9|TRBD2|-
TGTGCCAGCAGCGTATGGGGGGGAATCCAAGAGACCCAGTACTTC
CASSVWGGIQETQYF
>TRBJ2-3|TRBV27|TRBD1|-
TGTGCCAGCAGTCCCGGGACAGTTATTAGCACAGATACGCAGTATTTT
CASSPGTVISTDTQYF
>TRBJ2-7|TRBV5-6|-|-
TGTGCCAGCAGCTTGGTGTCGGACCTGTACGAGCAGTACTTC
CASSLVSDLYEQYF
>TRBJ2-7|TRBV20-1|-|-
TGCAGTGCTACAGACTACGAGCAGTACTTC
CSATDYEQYF
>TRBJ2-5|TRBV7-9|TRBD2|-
TGTGCCAGCAGCTTGGGTGTGTTTGAACTAGCGGGAGAAGAGACCCAGTACTTC
CASSLGVFELAGEETQYF
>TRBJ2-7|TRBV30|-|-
TGTGCCTGGAGTGTACCCAGAGACGAGCAGTACTTC
CAWSVPRDEQYF
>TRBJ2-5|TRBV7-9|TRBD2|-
TGTGCCAGCAGCCGACCCCCTAGCGGGAGCCCCCGGACCCAGTACTTC
CASSRPPSGSPRTQYF
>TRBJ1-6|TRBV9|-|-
TGTGCCAGCAGCGGATGGGGGAGTGGTAATTCACCCCTCCACTTT
CASSGWGSGNSPLHF
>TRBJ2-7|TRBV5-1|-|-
TGCGCCAGCAGCTTGCGCACCAGGGCCACCTACGAGCAGTACTTC
CASSLRTRATYEQYF
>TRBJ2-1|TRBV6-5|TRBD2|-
TGTGCCAGCAGTTCCAGACTAGCGTCATTTTCGGATGAGCAGTTCTTC
CASSSRLASFSDEQFF
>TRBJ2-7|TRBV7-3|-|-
TGTGCCAGCAGCTTAACTAAAGGGTACGAGCAGTACTTC
CASSLTKGYEQYF
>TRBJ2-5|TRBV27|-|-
TGTGCCAGCAGCTCAGGGGTAGGGTACCAAGAGACCCAGTACTTC
CASSSGVGYQETQYF
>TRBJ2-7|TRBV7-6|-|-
TGTGCCAGCAGCTTAGGCCCCGGGACCGGCGGGATCGAGCAGTACTTC
CASSLGPGTGGIEQYF
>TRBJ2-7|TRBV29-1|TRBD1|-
TGCAGCGTGATACCGGGACAGGGAGTTGTCGAGCAGTACTTC
CSVIPGQGVVEQYF
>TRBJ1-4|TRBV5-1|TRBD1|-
TGCGCCAGCAGCCTGGGACAGGGGGCCTCTAATGAAAAACTGTTTTTT
CASSLGQGASNEKLFF
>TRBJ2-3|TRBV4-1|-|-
TGCGCCAGCAGCCAAGGGGTGGGGGCAGATACGCAGTATTTT
CASSQGVGADTQYF
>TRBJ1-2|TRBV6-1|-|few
TGTGCCAGCAGTGATGGAGGGGCCTATGGCTACACCTTC
CASSDGGAYGYTF
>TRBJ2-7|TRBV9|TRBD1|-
TGTGCCAGCAGCCTTATAGACCACCTGAGGACAGGGGGAGAGCAGTACTTC
CASSLIDHLRTGGEQYF
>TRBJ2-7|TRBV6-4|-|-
TGTGCCAGCAGTGACGCAGGTTCCTACGAGCAGTACTTC
CASSDAGSYEQYF
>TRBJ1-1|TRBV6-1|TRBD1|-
TGTGCCAGCAGTGGGAACAGGGGAGTCATGAACACTGAAGCTTTCTTT
CASSGNRGVMNTEAFF
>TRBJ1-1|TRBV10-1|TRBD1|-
TGCGCCAGCAGTGATTCAAGCCGGGACAGTCTTTTATTT
CASSDSSRDSLLF
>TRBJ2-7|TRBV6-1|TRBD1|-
TGTGCCAGCCAGACAGGGGCCTTCTACGAGCAGTACTTC
CASQTGAFYEQYF
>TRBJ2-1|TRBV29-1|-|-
TGCAGCGTTGAAGATCCAGCCCTGAAGGCCTACAATGAGCAGTTCTTC
CSVEDPALKAYNEQFF
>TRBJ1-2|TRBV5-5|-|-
TGTGCCAGCAGCTTGCCGGGAACTAACTATGGCTACACCTTC
CASSLPGTNYGYTF
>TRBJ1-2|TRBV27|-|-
TGTGCCAGCAGTGTCCAGGGGAACTATGGCTACACCTTC
CASSVQGNYGYTF
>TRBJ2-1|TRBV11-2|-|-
TGTGCCAGCAGCTTAGGTGGTTCCAATGAGCAGTTCTTC
CASSLGGSNEQFF
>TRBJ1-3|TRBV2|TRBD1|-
TGTGCCAGCAGAGGGGGCTCGGGGAGAGGAAACACCATATATTTT
CASRGGSGRGNTIYF
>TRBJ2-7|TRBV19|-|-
TGTGCCAGTAGTATATCCGCTGCCTACGAGCAGTACTTC
CASSISAAYEQYF
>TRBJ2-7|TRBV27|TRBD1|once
TGTGCCAGCAGTTTAGGCGGGACAGGTCTTCGTGGGGAGTACTTC
CASSLGGTGLRGEYF
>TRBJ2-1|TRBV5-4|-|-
TGTGCCAGCAGCTTCGGTGGCAATGAGCAGTTCTTC
CASSFGGNEQFF
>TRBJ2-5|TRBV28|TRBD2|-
TGTGCCACCGCCGCGGGCGGGGGGCTGGTATCAGAGACCCAGTACTTC
CATAAGGGLVSETQYF